These 14 T cell receptor beta chains share one sample of origin, sequenced in a study of blood T cell repertoires in COVID-19 (dated by TCRdb to the early 2020s). Library creation used the immunoSEQ multiplex PCR assay. The clones in this table, taken by TCRdb from immuneACCESS, are in-frame only. Not every clone is retained; where verified, under half of the shortfall comes from an unresolved V gene, and the cause of the rest is unknown. Within this sample are 140,000 or so clones, with 80% to 90% of them counted one time only. 37% of the sample belongs to the ten largest clones. The source material was peripheral blood. These receptors were taken from a man aged 45 to 65 who had recovered from COVID-19.

The chain is built from TRBV7-2 and TRBJ1-5, with a possible D match to TRBD1 (6 bases). The CDR3 has 15 residues. In germline, CDR1 is SGHTA, CDR2 FQGNSA. Between the trimmed V and J ends, which lost 5 bases and 4 bases, there was a span of 15 bases. CDR3 amino acids: CASSTGGARNQPQHF. CDR3 nucleotide sequence: TGTGCCAGCAGCACGGGGGGGGCGCGGAATCAGCCCCAGCATTTT.

There are a few counts of this clone. The rearrangement uses TRBV3-1 (or the pseudogene TRBV3-2) and TRBJ1-5, with D perhaps TRBD1 (6 bases). The germline CDR1 and CDR2 sequences are LGHDT and YNNKEL (reference sequence). The CDR3 has 14 amino acids. Trimming shortened V by 3 bases and J by 6 bases, and 12 bases separated the two germline ends. CDR3 DNA sequence: TGTGCCAGCAGCCAGGGACACGGAGGTCAGCCCCAGCATTTT. Protein sequence: CASSQGHGGQPQHF.

This clone was found once. The chain combines TRBV2 with TRBJ1-5; 8 bases align to TRBD1. This CDR3 spans 14 amino acids. V gave up 6 bases and J gave up 4 bases; unmatched junction bases: 5. Germline V gene sequence: CDR1 SNHLY, CDR2 FYNNEI. CDR3 bases: TGTGCCAGCAGGGACAGGGTGGCAAATCAGCCCCAGCATTTT. Translation gives CASRDRVANQPQHF.

The CDR3 DNA reads TGTGCCAGCAGCTTTCGGGACAGGGGCCGTGGCTACACCTTC. This gives the protein CASSFRDRGRGYTF. The chain has TRBV7-9 and TRBJ1-2; 10 nucleotides agree with TRBD1. The CDR3 length is 14 residues. J gave up 7 bases and V 3 bases, and 5 bases lay outside the gene matches. The germline gives CDR1 SEHNR, CDR2 FQNEAQ (reference sequence).

This chain joins TRBV19 and TRBJ1-5; possible D gene TRBD1, 6 bases. Trimming took off 4 bases at V and 3 bases at J, with 22 bases between the two ends. The CDR3 runs to 18 residues. Germline CDR1 LNHDA, CDR2 SQIVND (reference sequence). CDR3: CASSTKQGSGLYNQPQHF. The DNA for the CDR3 is TGTGCCAGTAGTACAAAACAGGGATCGGGGTTGTACAATCAGCCCCAGCATTTT.

The genes are TRBV6-1 and TRBJ2-5; 8 nucleotides align to TRBD1. CDR1 and CDR2 from the germline V gene are MNHNS and SASEGT. V lost 1 base, J lost 5 bases, and 9 bases stayed unmatched. The CDR3 loop spans 16 amino acids. The CDR3 protein is CASSEGRAGGMETQYF. CDR3 DNA: TGTGCCAGCAGTGAAGGGCGGGCAGGGGGCATGGAGACCCAGTACTTC.

The rearrangement joins TRBV6-5 to TRBJ1-3; D may be TRBD1 (6 bases). With 11 bases removed from V and 0 bases from J, the gap between germline ends came to 11 bases. The germline V gene encodes CDR1 MNHEY and CDR2 SVGAGI. This CDR3 spans 13 amino acids. Here the CDR3 DNA reads TGTGCCCTCACAGGGTTCTCTGGAAACACCATATATTTT. This translates into CALTGFSGNTIYF.

This chain uses TRBV27 with TRBJ1-2; 7 positions agree with TRBD1. This CDR3 is built from 13 residues. Germline lookup yields CDR1 MNHEY and CDR2 SMNVEV (reference sequence). With 4 bases clipped from V and 5 bases from J, the junction kept 4 bases outside the gene matches. The CDR3 protein is CASSYTGEYGYTF. In DNA form, the CDR3 reads TGTGCCAGCAGTTATACAGGGGAATATGGCTACACCTTC.

The V and J genes are TRBV5-1 and TRBJ1-6; tentatively, D is TRBD1 (5 bases). Germline CDR1 SGHRS, CDR2 YFSETQ. Trimming stripped 4 bases from V and 9 bases from J, with 23 bases between. This CDR3 has 17 amino acids. The CDR3 nucleotides read TGCGCCAGCAGCCTCTATGACCTGGGGCGTCCAAGTTCACCCCTCCACTTT. This sequence encodes CASSLYDLGRPSSPLHF.

The chain recombines TRBV30 with TRBJ1-6; D possibly corresponds to TRBD1 (5 bases). This CDR3 region has 15 residues. Trimming cost V 3 bases and J 1 base, with 10 bases left between them. CDR1 GTSNPN and CDR2 SVGIG come from the germline V gene (reference sequence). The CDR3 DNA reads TGTGCCTGGAGCGCGGGGGGGTCCTATAATTCACCCCTCCACTTT. Protein: CAWSAGGSYNSPLHF. The complete variable domain, with remaining parts taken from reference TRBV30 and TRBJ1-6, reads SQTIHQWPATLVQPVGSPLSLECTVEGTSNPNLYWYRQAAGRGLQLLFYSVGIGQISSEVPQNLSASRPQDRQFILSSKKLLLSDSGFYLCAWSAGGSYNSPLHFGNGTRLTVT.

V usage is TRBV3-1 (or the pseudogene TRBV3-2) and J usage is TRBJ1-2; 7 nucleotides line up with TRBD1. The germline V gene encodes CDR1 LGHDT and CDR2 YNNKEL (reference sequence). V lost 4 bases, J lost 6 bases, and 8 bases stayed unmatched. There are 14 residues in the CDR3. CDR3 region: CASSLASQGDGYTF. The DNA for the CDR3 is TGTGCCAGCAGCCTTGCCTCTCAGGGGGATGGCTACACCTTC.

V is TRBV2 and J is TRBJ1-4; a possible D gene is TRBD1 (6 bases). V lost 6 bases to trimming and J lost 0 bases, with 8 bases between them. Germline CDR1 SNHLY, CDR2 FYNNEI. CDR3 size: 14 residues. The CDR3 DNA reads TGTGCCAGCAGCCGGACAGCAACTAATGAAAAACTGTTTTTT. It yields the protein CASSRTATNEKLFF.

The chain carries TRBV7-2 and TRBJ1-3, with D perhaps matching TRBD1 (5 bases). The CDR3 runs 15 residues. Trimming cost V 5 bases and J 4 bases, with 15 bases left between them. The V gene's germline CDR1 is SGHTA and CDR2 FQGNSA. The CDR3 DNA is TGTGCCAGCAGCCCTCCTGGGGCCCGGGGAAACACCATATATTTT. It codes for CASSPPGARGNTIYF.

The J gene is TRBJ2-7, the V gene TRBV5-5; 15 nucleotides match TRBD2. The CDR3 spans 16 residues. Per the germline V gene, CDR1 is SGHKS and CDR2 is YYEKEE (reference sequence). Unmatched junction bases numbered 4, after V lost 4 bases and J lost 2 bases. CDR3: CASSPGLAGGAYEQYF. As DNA, the CDR3 is TGTGCCAGCAGCCCCGGACTAGCGGGGGGGGCCTACGAGCAGTACTTC. Full variable domain (remainder filled in from reference TRBV5-5 and TRBJ2-7): DAGVTQSPTHLIKTRGQQVTLRCSPISGHKSVSWYQQVLGQGPQFIFQYYEKEERGRGNFPDRFSARQFPNYSSELNVNALLLGDSALYLCASSPGLAGGAYEQYFGPGTRLTVT.